This T cell receptor (beta chain) was sequenced for a study of blood T cell repertoires in COVID-19. Study background: Samples of COVID-19 (acute and convalescent) were obtained from the United States, Italy and Spain.

Trimming left V 0 bases short and J 8 bases short, with 8 bases between. The germline CDR1 and CDR2 sequences are SGDLS and YYNGEE. The CDR3 length is 12 residues. In the authors' methods: Amplification of reference gene primers was used by the study to estimate nucleated cell counts. The repertoire was sequenced with immunoSEQ multiplex PCR; TCRdb's copy has only in-frame clones and lacks some. V, J and clone size are taken as reported in that table, and D and trimming were inferred from the DNA itself. The sample contains about 80,000 clones, about four fifths of which appear only once. This clone was picked up one time.

The specimen was peripheral blood. This TCR was recovered from a human donor in a cohort sampled during active COVID-19. The chain combines TRBV9 with TRBJ1-2; D is unresolved. CDR3 region: CASSVEGRGYTF. CDR3 bases: TGTGCCAGCAGCGTAGAAGGGAGGGGCTACACCTTC.